Presented here are 25 T cell receptor beta chains from one specimen sequenced in a study of human T cells and chemical hapten exposure. TCRdb re-derived calls from the RACE reads in MiXCR, one entry per CDR3 protein. The top ten clones hold approximately 8.2% of a sample with around 380,000 distinct CDR3 sequences, around 5.5% of them seen once. Time point noted: pre-sensitization, week 0. Treatment denoted: therapeutic diphenylcyclopropenone sensitization with weekly scalp DPC. Sequencing used whole blood, obtained in connection with sensitization to the hapten diphenylcyclopropenone (DPC). These receptors were taken from a woman between 18 and 30 years old with alopecia areata. Some clones in this sample may be carry-over from other donors' samples.

The rearrangement uses TRBV9 and TRBJ1-2; D unclear. CDR3 length: 14 amino acids. Trimming took 3 bases from V and 0 from J, leaving 9 bases between them. The germline CDR1 and CDR2 sequences are SGDLS and YYNGEE. Here the CDR3 DNA reads TGTGCCAGCAGCGGCCGACAAACTAACTATGGCTACACCTTC. It is translated as CASSGRQTNYGYTF.

J is TRBJ2-7 and V is TRBV7-2; D is unresolved. The CDR3 spans 14 residues. V was shortened by 2 bases and J by 0 bases, with 8 bases between the two germline ends. Germline loops: CDR1 SGHTA, CDR2 FQGNSA. DNA for the CDR3: TGTGCCAGCAGCTTATGGCACAGCTCCTACGAGCAGTACTTC. The encoded protein is CASSLWHSSYEQYF.

V gene TRBV5-6 combines with J gene TRBJ1-3; D is undetermined. The CDR3 contains 17 residues. V was cut by 4 bases and J by 1 base, with 18 bases left in between. From germline, CDR1 is SGHDT and CDR2 YYEEEE. The CDR3 sequence is CASSEGRYGISGNTIYF. CDR3 in DNA: TGTGCCAGCAGCGAAGGGCGTTACGGAATATCTGGAAACACCATATATTTT.

The sample holds many counts of this clonotype. The chain recombines TRBV18 with TRBJ2-1; 11 bases line up with TRBD2. Germline V gives CDR1 KGHSH, CDR2 LQKENI. This CDR3 spans 15 amino acids. After removal of 3 bases from V and 5 bases from J, the junction contained 3 bases not matched to a gene. Written as DNA, the CDR3 is TGTGCCAGCTCACCCCGACTAGCGGGGAACAATGAGCAGTTCTTC. It codes for CASSPRLAGNNEQFF.

V and J are TRBV7-9 and TRBJ2-5; 7 bases match TRBD1. The CDR3 loop spans 15 amino acids. The ends lost 5 bases at V and 3 bases at J; junction bases unmatched: 9. Germline CDR1 is SEHNR and CDR2 is FQNEAQ (reference sequence). The CDR3 protein is CASSQSQTGKETQYF. CDR3 nucleotide sequence: TGTGCCAGCAGCCAATCACAGACAGGGAAAGAGACCCAGTACTTC.

CDR3 nucleotide sequence: TGCGCCAGCAGCTTGGGCAGGGTAATGGGCGAGCAGTACTTC. Translating it yields CASSLGRVMGEQYF. The chain carries TRBV5-1 and TRBJ2-7; D possibly corresponds to TRBD1 (5 bases). The V end was cut by 0 bases, the J end by 6 bases, with 13 bases between. CDR1 and CDR2 from the germline V gene are SGHRS and YFSETQ. There are 14 residues in the CDR3.

This clonotype has a handful of counts. The V and J genes are TRBV20-1 and TRBJ2-7, with D maybe TRBD2 (7 bases). The CDR3 totals 14 residues. Germline V CDR1 and CDR2: DFQATT, SNEGSKA (reference sequence). Between the trimmed V and J ends, which lost 4 bases and 6 bases, there was a span of 19 bases. CDR3 loop: CSANPRGAGTEQYF. The CDR3 DNA is TGCAGTGCTAACCCCCGGGGGGCAGGAACCGAGCAGTACTTC.

This clonotype was seen at least ten times. The chain links TRBV4-2 to TRBJ2-3; D is possibly TRBD1 (5 bases). The CDR3 contains 16 residues. Trimming removed 0 bases at V and 0 bases at J, with 10 bases between. Germline values: CDR1 LGHNA, CDR2 YNFKEQ. CDR3 loop: CASSQEEGASTDTQYF. CDR3 nucleotide sequence: TGTGCCAGCAGCCAAGAGGAAGGGGCTAGCACAGATACGCAGTATTTT.

This clonotype was detected ten times or more. V and J are TRBV11-2 and TRBJ1-2; TRBD1 agrees at 7 bases. The CDR3 has 13 amino acids. The V gene's germline CDR1 is SGHAT and CDR2 FQNNGV. Trimming cost V 5 bases and J 4 bases; bases outside gene matches: 4. CDR3 in amino acids: CASSEGQTYGYTF. DNA of the CDR3: TGTGCCAGCAGCGAGGGACAGACCTATGGCTACACCTTC.

The chain couples TRBV6-5 to TRBJ2-4; possibly TRBD1 for D (6 bases). The CDR3 consists of 17 residues. In germline, CDR1 is MNHEY, CDR2 SVGAGI. V was shortened by 6 bases and J by 0 bases, with 18 bases between the two germline ends. In nucleotides, the CDR3 is TGTGCCAGCAGCCCTATCCCAGGGGCGATAGCCAAAAACATTCAGTACTTC. It is translated as CASSPIPGAIAKNIQYF.

This clonotype occurred many times. The chain recombines TRBV27 with TRBJ1-1, with D possibly being TRBD1 (5 bases). The CDR3 spans 14 residues. V was clipped by 3 bases and J by 4 bases, with 12 bases between them. The V gene's germline CDR1 is MNHEY and CDR2 SMNVEV (reference sequence). The CDR3 sequence: CASSFGGGGTEAFF. CDR3 DNA sequence: TGTGCCAGCAGTTTCGGAGGTGGGGGCACTGAAGCTTTCTTT.

This clonotype has more than one count but fewer than ten. This chain joins TRBV12-3 or TRBV12-4 and TRBJ2-7; 7 nucleotides align to TRBD2. V lost 6 bases and J lost 6; bases outside the gene matches: 11. The CDR3 totals 14 residues. CDR3: CASRQGRGWAEQYF. DNA of the CDR3: TGTGCCAGCAGACAAGGGAGGGGATGGGCCGAGCAGTACTTC.

The chain carries TRBV12-3 or TRBV12-4 and TRBJ1-1, with a weak D call TRBD1 (6 bases). Trimming removed 3 bases at V and 5 bases at J, with 16 bases between. The CDR3 has 15 amino acids. The CDR3, as DNA: TGTGCCAGCAGTTTGGGGCAGGGGAGACGGACTGAAGCTTTCTTT. Its translation is CASSLGQGRRTEAFF.

This clonotype came up a few times. The CDR3 region is CASSQSLGTALIEAFF. In DNA form, the CDR3 reads TGTGCCAGCAGCCAATCACTGGGAACAGCCCTGATTGAAGCTTTCTTT. V is TRBV14 and J is TRBJ1-1; D is undetermined. V was pared by 2 bases and J by 7 bases, with 20 bases between. Germline lookup yields CDR1 SGHDN and CDR2 FVKESK. CDR3 size: 16 residues.

This clonotype was seen a few times. The chain combines TRBV29-1 with TRBJ2-1; 7 nucleotides agree with TRBD1. Germline assignment: CDR1 SQVTM and CDR2 ANQGSEA. The CDR3 spans 15 residues. After removal of 1 base from V and 8 bases from J, the junction contained 11 bases not matched to a gene. CDR3: CSVEGYREGGDEQFF. CDR3 nucleotides: TGCAGCGTTGAAGGGTACAGGGAAGGGGGCGATGAGCAGTTCTTC.

This clonotype was found many times. The gene calls are TRBV6-5 and TRBJ2-7; tentative D call: TRBD1 (5 bases). The germline CDR1 and CDR2 sequences are MNHEY and SVGAGI. This CDR3 spans 18 amino acids. Trimming took 2 bases from V and 0 from J, leaving 20 bases between them. CDR3 in amino acids: CASSYIAPGRASSYEQYF. CDR3 sequence (DNA): TGTGCCAGCAGTTACATCGCCCCAGGCAGGGCCAGCTCCTACGAGCAGTACTTC.

CDR3 nucleotides: TGCAGCGTTGAGGCTAGCGGGGGCACAGATACGCAGTATTTT. It yields the protein CSVEASGGTDTQYF. The chain couples TRBV29-1 to TRBJ2-3; the match to TRBD2 covers 9 bases. The CDR3 sequence is 14 residues long. Germline CDR1 reads SQVTM; CDR2 reads ANQGSEA. With 3 bases clipped from V and 1 base from J, the junction kept 2 bases outside the gene matches.

This chain uses TRBV7-2 with TRBJ2-1; TRBD2 might be the D (7 bases). Germline V gene lookup returns CDR1 SGHTA and CDR2 FQGNSA. Deletions cut 2 bases from V and 0 bases from J, with 11 bases between. The CDR3 is 16 amino acids. The CDR3 sequence: CASSLWRGRSYNEQFF. The CDR3 DNA is TGTGCCAGCAGCTTATGGCGGGGGCGCTCCTACAATGAGCAGTTCTTC.

This clonotype was detected a few times. The genes are TRBV6-2 or TRBV6-3 and TRBJ1-1; D possibly corresponds to TRBD1 (6 bases). Between the trimmed V and J ends, which lost 5 bases and 3 bases, there was a span of 10 bases. The CDR3 consists of 13 residues. Per the germline V gene, CDR1 is MNHEY and CDR2 is SVGEGT. CDR3 loop: CASSTDSHTEAFF. CDR3 nucleotide sequence: TGTGCCAGCAGTACGGACAGCCACACTGAAGCTTTCTTT.

This clonotype was seen many times. This rearrangement joins TRBV12-3 or TRBV12-4 to TRBJ2-7, with D perhaps TRBD1 (5 bases). The CDR3 is 13 residues long. The V and J ends lost 5 bases and 0 bases respectively, with 8 bases between them. The CDR3 region has the DNA TGTGCCAGCAGTACGACAGTCTCCTACGAGCAGTACTTC. Amino acids: CASSTTVSYEQYF.

The V call is TRBV18, the J call TRBJ1-4, with 7 bases lining up with TRBD1. The CDR3 extends over 12 amino acids. The junction had 2 bases not matched to a gene; V was cut back by 6 bases and J by 7 bases. Germline CDR1 and CDR2: KGHSH and LQKENI. DNA of the CDR3: TGTGCCAGCTCGACAGGGTCTGAAAAACTGTTTTTT. Residues: CASSTGSEKLFF.

Many counts were recorded for this clonotype. The chain uses TRBV4-2 and TRBJ2-5, with 8 bases identical to TRBD1. The J segment lost 6 bases and the V segment lost 0 bases, leaving 3 bases of the junction unmatched. In germline, CDR1 is LGHNA, CDR2 YNFKEQ. The CDR3 is made up of 14 amino acids. This chain's CDR3 is CASSQEGQGKTQYF. DNA of the CDR3: TGTGCCAGCAGCCAAGAAGGACAGGGCAAGACCCAGTACTTC.

This clonotype showed up many times. The CDR3: CASSPMGGGRDEQFF. The CDR3 DNA follows: TGTGCCAGCAGTCCGATGGGGGGGGGCCGAGATGAGCAGTTCTTC. This chain uses TRBV25-1 with TRBJ2-1; tentatively, D is TRBD2 (7 bases). The V gene lost 5 bases and the J gene lost 8 bases, with 19 bases spanning the gap. CDR3 length equals 15 residues. Looked up from germline, CDR1 is MGHDK and CDR2 is SYGVNS. Filled out from reference TRBV25-1 and TRBJ2-1, the complete variable domain reads EADIYQTPRYLVIGTGKKITLECSQTMGHDKMYWYQQDPGMELHLIHYSYGVNSTEKGDLSSESTVSRIRTEHFPLTLESARPSHTSQYLCASSPMGGGRDEQFFGPGTRLTVL.

This clonotype appeared a few times. The genes are TRBV27 and TRBJ2-3; 8 bases match TRBD2. V lost 5 bases and J lost 0; bases outside the gene matches: 7. In germline, CDR1 is MNHEY, CDR2 SMNVEV (reference sequence). CDR3 size: 16 residues. For the CDR3, the DNA is TGTGCCAGCAGTCCCCGACTAGCGACGAGCACAGATACGCAGTATTTT. Translated, it gives CASSPRLATSTDTQYF.

In its sample, this clonotype was seen many times. The rearrangement joins TRBV20-1 to TRBJ1-1; 8 nucleotides agree with TRBD1. The germline V gene has CDR1 DFQATT and CDR2 SNEGSKA (reference sequence). The CDR3 spans 13 residues. The trim removed 5 bases at V and 5 bases at J, leaving 7 bases unmatched. The CDR3: CSAGKTGETEAFF. CDR3 coding DNA: TGCAGTGCTGGTAAGACAGGGGAGACTGAAGCTTTCTTT.